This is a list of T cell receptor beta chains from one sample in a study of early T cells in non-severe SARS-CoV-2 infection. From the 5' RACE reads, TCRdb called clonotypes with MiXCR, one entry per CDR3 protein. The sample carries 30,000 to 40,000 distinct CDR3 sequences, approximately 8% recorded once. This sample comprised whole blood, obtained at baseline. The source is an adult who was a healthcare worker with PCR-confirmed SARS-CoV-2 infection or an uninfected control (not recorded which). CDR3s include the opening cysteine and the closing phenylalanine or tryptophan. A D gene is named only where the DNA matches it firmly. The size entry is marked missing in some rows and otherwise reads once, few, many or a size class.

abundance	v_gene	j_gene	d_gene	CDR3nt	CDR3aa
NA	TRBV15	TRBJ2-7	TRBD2	TGTGCCACCAGCAGAGATTTTCGGAGGACTAGCTTCTACGAGCAGTACTTC	CATSRDFRRTSFYEQYF
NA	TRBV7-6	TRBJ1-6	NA	TGTGCCAGCAGCTTAGGGGCAGGGAGAGAGGATTCACCCCTCCACTTT	CASSLGAGREDSPLHF
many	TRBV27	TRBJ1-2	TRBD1	TGTGCCAGCAGTTTCAATAGACAGGGTATCTATGGCTACACCTTC	CASSFNRQGIYGYTF
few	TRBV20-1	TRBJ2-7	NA	TGCAGTGCTAGAGCTCCAGGGTACCCCTACGAGCAGTACTTC	CSARAPGYPYEQYF
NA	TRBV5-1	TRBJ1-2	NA	TGCGCCAGCAGCTTGCGTCCGGACATAGTATATGGCTACACCTTC	CASSLRPDIVYGYTF
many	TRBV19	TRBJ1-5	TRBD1	TGTGCCAGTATGGGACAGACAGATCAGCCCCAGCATTTT	CASMGQTDQPQHF
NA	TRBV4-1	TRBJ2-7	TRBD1	TGCGCCAGCAGCCAACCCCCCGGGACAGGGGTCGAGCAGTACTTC	CASSQPPGTGVEQYF
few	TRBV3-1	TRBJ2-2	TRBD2	TGTGCCAGCAGCCAAGATCCTAGCGGGGCGCGAACCGGGGAGCTGTTTTTT	CASSQDPSGARTGELFF
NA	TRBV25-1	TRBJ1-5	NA	TGTGCCAGCAGTGTACAGGGAGCACGACAGCCCCAGCATTTT	CASSVQGARQPQHF
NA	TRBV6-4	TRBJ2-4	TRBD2	TGTGCCAGCAGTGACTGGAAGCACGGCGGGGGGGAAACGAAAAACATTCAGTACTTC	CASSDWKHGGGETKNIQYF
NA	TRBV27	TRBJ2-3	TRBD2	TGTGCCAGCAGTTTCCTCACTAGCGCAGATACGCAGTATTTT	CASSFLTSADTQYF
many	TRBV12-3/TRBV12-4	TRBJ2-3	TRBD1	TGTGCCAGCAGGAACAGGGGGGATACGCAGTATTTT	CASRNRGDTQYF
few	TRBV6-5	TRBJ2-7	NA	TGTGCCAGCAGATCCCCCGGCACGATCTCCTACGAGCAGTACTTC	CASRSPGTISYEQYF
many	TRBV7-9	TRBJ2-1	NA	TGTGCCAGCAGCTTAGCACGGACAGGGACTAGGGAGCAGTTCTTC	CASSLARTGTREQFF
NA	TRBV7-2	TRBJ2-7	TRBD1	TGTGCCAGCAGCCCCACGGGACAGGGGACCTACGAGCAGTACTTC	CASSPTGQGTYEQYF
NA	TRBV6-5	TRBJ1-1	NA	TGTGCCAGCAGTTACTCGAAGACAGGTATGAACACTGAAGCTTTCTTT	CASSYSKTGMNTEAFF
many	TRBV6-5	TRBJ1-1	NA	TGTGCCAGCAGGAACGTGTTGGGTTTTGAAGCTTTCTTT	CASRNVLGFEAFF
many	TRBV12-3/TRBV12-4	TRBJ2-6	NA	TGTGCCAGCATCTCCGTCCCACCTGGGGCCAACGTCCTGACTTTC	CASISVPPGANVLTF
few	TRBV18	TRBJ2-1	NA	TGTGCCAGCTCGAAAGGACAGCCGGCAACTTACAATGAGCAGTTCTTC	CASSKGQPATYNEQFF
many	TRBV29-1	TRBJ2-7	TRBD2	TGCGGGGGGGGAAGCTCCTACGAGCAGTACTTC	CGGGSSYEQYF
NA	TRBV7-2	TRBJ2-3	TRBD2	TGTGCCAGCAGGAGCGGGGGAGGCACAGATACGCAGTTTTTT	CASRSGGGTDTQFF
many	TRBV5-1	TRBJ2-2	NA	TGCGCCAGCACAAGGGGCGAGGGAACCGGGGAGCTGTTTTTT	CASTRGEGTGELFF
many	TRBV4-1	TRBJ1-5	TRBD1	TGCGCCAGCAGCCAACATCAGGGGGCTGTAAGCAATCAGCCCCAGCATTTT	CASSQHQGAVSNQPQHF
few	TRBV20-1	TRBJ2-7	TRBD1	TGCAGTGCTAGCGGGGACAGATTGTGGGAGCAGTACTTC	CSASGDRLWEQYF
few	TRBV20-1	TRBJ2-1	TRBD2	TGCAGTGCTAGAACTCAGCGGGGGGCTAATTACAATGAGCAGTTCTTC	CSARTQRGANYNEQFF
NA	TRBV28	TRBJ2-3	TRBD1	TGTGCCAGCAGTTTACTTGACAGGGAAATGGATACGCAGTATTTT	CASSLLDREMDTQYF
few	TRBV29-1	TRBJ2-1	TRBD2	TGCAGCGTGACGGGACTAGCGGTCTACAATGAGCAGTTCTTC	CSVTGLAVYNEQFF
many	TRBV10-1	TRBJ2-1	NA	TGCGCCAGCAGCACTGATGCGGGTGAGCAGTTCTTC	CASSTDAGEQFF
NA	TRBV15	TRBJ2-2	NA	TGTGCCACCAGCAGGGGGGACAAAAACACCGGGGAGCTGTCTTTT	CATSRGDKNTGELSF
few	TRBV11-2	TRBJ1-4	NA	TGTGCCAGCAGCTTTGCTGGAGAAAAACTGTTTTTT	CASSFAGEKLFF
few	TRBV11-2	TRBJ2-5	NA	TGTGCCAGCAGCTTAGGAAGCGGGCAAGAGACCCAGTACTTC	CASSLGSGQETQYF
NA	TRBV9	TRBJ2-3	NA	TGTGCCAGCAGCGTAGTCGGAGACAGACGCACAGATACGCAGTATTTT	CASSVVGDRRTDTQYF
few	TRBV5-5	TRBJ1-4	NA	TGTGCCAGCAGCACCGACAGTGCCTGGGATGAACTGTTTTTT	CASSTDSAWDELFF
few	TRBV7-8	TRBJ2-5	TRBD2	TGTGCCAGCAGCCTCCAGCGGGGGGGCCGCGAGACCCAGTACTTC	CASSLQRGGRETQYF
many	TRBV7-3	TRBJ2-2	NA	TGTGCCAGCAGGACCGAACGTGGGTCCGGGGAGCTGTTTTTT	CASRTERGSGELFF
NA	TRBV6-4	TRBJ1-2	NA	TGTGCCAGCAGTCCGGGGCCCGCAGGTGGCTACACCTTC	CASSPGPAGGYTF
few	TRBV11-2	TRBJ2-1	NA	TGTGCCAGCAGCTCGGGATTTGAGCAGTTCTTC	CASSSGFEQFF
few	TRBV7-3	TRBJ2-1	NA	TGTGCCAGCAGCTTAGGTTCACTGGGCCGGGAGCAGTTCTTC	CASSLGSLGREQFF
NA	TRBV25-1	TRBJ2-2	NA	TGTGCCAGCAGTGACCGGGCAGGGGCCACCGGGGAGCTGTTTTTT	CASSDRAGATGELFF
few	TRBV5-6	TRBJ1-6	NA	TGTGCCAGCAGCTTGGAGGGTTGGAATTCACCCCTCCACTTT	CASSLEGWNSPLHF
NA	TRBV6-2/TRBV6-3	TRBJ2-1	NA	TGTGCCAGCACCCCATTTGGGTGGCGGCCCAGCTCCTACAATGAGCAGTTCTTC	CASTPFGWRPSSYNEQFF
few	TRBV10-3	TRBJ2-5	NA	TGTGCGGCGAGCGGTCCCCAGGGAGAGACCCAGTACTTC	CAASGPQGETQYF
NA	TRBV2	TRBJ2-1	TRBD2	TGTGCCAGCAGTGTGGCTAGCGGGGGGGCTCGGCAGTTCTTC	CASSVASGGARQFF
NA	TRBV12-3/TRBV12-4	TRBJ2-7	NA	TGTGCCAGCAGTTCAGTCAGGGCGGGCGAGCAGTACTTC	CASSSVRAGEQYF
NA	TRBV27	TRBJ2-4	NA	TGTGCCAGCAGTGCCCGGGATCCCCGGCAGGACATTCAGTACTTC	CASSARDPRQDIQYF
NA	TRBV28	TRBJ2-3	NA	TGTGCCAGCAGTTTGGAACAGGCTCCAGGAGATACGCAGTATTTT	CASSLEQAPGDTQYF
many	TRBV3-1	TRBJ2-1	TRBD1	TGTGCCAGCAGACCGGACAGGACCTACAATGAGCAGTTCTTC	CASRPDRTYNEQFF
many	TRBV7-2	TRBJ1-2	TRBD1	TGTGCCAGCAGCTTCGCCGGGACAGTCTATGGCTACACCTTC	CASSFAGTVYGYTF
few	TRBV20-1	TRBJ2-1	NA	TGCAGTGCTAGCCTTGAGGGCGCGCCATACAATGAGCAGTTCTTC	CSASLEGAPYNEQFF
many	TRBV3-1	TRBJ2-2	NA	TGTGCCAGCAGCCCCCGGGACGCGAACACCGGGGAGCTGTTTTTT	CASSPRDANTGELFF
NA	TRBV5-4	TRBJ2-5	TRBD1	TGTGCCAGCAGCCAGGGACAGGGGGCAGAGACCCAGTACTTC	CASSQGQGAETQYF
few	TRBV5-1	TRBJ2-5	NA	TGCGCCAGCAGCTTCCCAGCTGGCGGCTTGGGGGAGACCCAGTACTTC	CASSFPAGGLGETQYF
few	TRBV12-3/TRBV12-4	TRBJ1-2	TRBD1	TGTGCCAGCAGTCGACCGGGACAGCCCTATGGCTACACCTTC	CASSRPGQPYGYTF